The entry below gives a single T cell receptor (beta chain) sequence along with its context. The antigen is unknown. The data are from a study of cytomegalovirus exposure and HLA in healthy donors. General study results and limits: A few V segments could not be told apart, such as TRBV6-2 and TRBV6-3, and were left out. Earlier findings revealed that most TCR beta V segments proved productive either about 87% or about 30% of the time. A reported reduction in N-insertions relative to the approximately 690-donor mean was seen in an Asian-associated ancestry cluster in a later analysis.

Primers for the PCR totalled 60 Vbeta and 13 Jbeta. Using immunoSEQ multiplex PCR, the repertoire was profiled, and TCRdb retains in-frame clones only, with some absent. The table records under 250,000 clones, roughly 84% of them present only once. The germline V gene encodes CDR1 LNHDA and CDR2 SQIVND (reference sequence). The CDR3 contains 16 residues. Trimming stripped 6 bases from V and 5 bases from J, with 20 bases between. The clonotype comes from a girl aged 2-10 years in good health and CMV-seronegative. The sample comprised PBMCs. The V call is TRBV19, the J call TRBJ2-1; a weak D match, TRBD2 (7 bases). The CDR3 loop reads CASRDRGASKDNEQFF. The CDR3 DNA reads TGTGCCAGTAGGGACCGGGGGGCCTCCAAGGACAATGAGCAGTTCTTC. Full variable domain (outside the CDR3, taken from reference TRBV19 and TRBJ2-1): DGGITQSPKYLFRKEGQNVTLSCEQNLNHDAMYWYRQDPGQGLRLIYYSQIVNDFQKGDIAEGYSVSREKKESFPLTVTSAQKNPTAFYLCASRDRGASKDNEQFFGPGTRLTVL.